One and the same sample provided the 6 T cell receptor beta chains below, sequenced in a study of graft-versus-host responses after intestinal transplantation. Repertoires were generated with immunoSEQ multiplex PCR, while TCRdb's copy carries only in-frame clones and drops some. The sample holds tens of thousands of clones, roughly nine tenths seen once. No antigen has been identified for these receptors. The material was unstimulated CD8+ T cells sorted from spleen or lymph node cells, obtained before intestinal transplant. These receptors were collected from a human donor who received an intestinal transplant.

The table lists this clone with a count of one. The rearrangement links TRBV28 to TRBJ2-7; tentatively, D is TRBD1 (6 bases). Trimming left V 6 bases short and J 1 base short, with 7 bases between. CDR3 length equals 12 residues. Germline-derived CDR1 and CDR2 are MDHEN and SYDVKM. The CDR3 is CASSDRSYEQYF. CDR3 nucleotides: TGTGCCAGCAGCGACAGGTCCTACGAGCAGTACTTC.

The rearrangement uses TRBV5-4 and TRBJ1-2, with 7 nucleotides matching TRBD1. The germline V gene encodes CDR1 SGHNT and CDR2 YYREEE (reference sequence). Trimming removed 9 bases from V and 8 bases from J; junction bases left unmatched: 16. The CDR3 has 14 amino acids. The DNA for the CDR3 is TGTGCCACCGCAGAAAAAACGACAGGGCCCGGCTACACCTTC. Its protein is CATAEKTTGPGYTF.

As DNA, the CDR3 is TGTGCCAGCAGTTTCTCAGGGGGCGAGCAGTACTTC. Protein sequence: CASSFSGGEQYF. The chain uses TRBV2 and TRBJ2-7, with 7 bases that match TRBD1. This CDR3 contains 12 residues. V lost 5 bases and J lost 6; bases outside the gene matches: 4. Germline CDR1 is SNHLY and CDR2 is FYNNEI.

The rearrangement joins TRBV7-9 to TRBJ2-7; perhaps TRBD1 as D (6 bases). Per germline, CDR1 SEHNR and CDR2 FQNEAQ (reference sequence). This CDR3 has 15 amino acids. The ends were cut back, 4 bases at V and 5 bases at J, with 18 bases in the middle. Here the CDR3 reads CASSSGTRFRDEQYF. CDR3 DNA sequence: TGTGCCAGCAGCTCCGGGACACGGTTCCGCGACGAGCAGTACTTC.

This clone was seen more than once but under ten times. The same CDR3 is also encoded by other DNA sequences in this sample. This chain joins TRBV4-1 and TRBJ2-7, with 9 bases matching TRBD1. Germline values: CDR1 MGHRA, CDR2 YSYEKL. The CDR3 contains 14 residues. V lost 4 bases, J lost 0 bases, and 1 base stayed unmatched. CDR3: CASSPGQGSYEQYF. CDR3 nucleotide sequence: TGCGCCAGCAGCCCGGGACAGGGCTCCTACGAGCAGTACTTC.

The chain joins TRBV28 to TRBJ2-5, with a possible D match to TRBD2 (5 bases). The V and J ends lost 2 bases and 5 bases respectively, with 12 bases between them. Germline V gives CDR1 MDHEN, CDR2 SYDVKM. The CDR3 loop spans 14 amino acids. The CDR3 spells CASSLRSSRETQYF. DNA of the CDR3: TGTGCCAGCAGTTTAAGGTCTAGCAGGGAGACCCAGTACTTC.